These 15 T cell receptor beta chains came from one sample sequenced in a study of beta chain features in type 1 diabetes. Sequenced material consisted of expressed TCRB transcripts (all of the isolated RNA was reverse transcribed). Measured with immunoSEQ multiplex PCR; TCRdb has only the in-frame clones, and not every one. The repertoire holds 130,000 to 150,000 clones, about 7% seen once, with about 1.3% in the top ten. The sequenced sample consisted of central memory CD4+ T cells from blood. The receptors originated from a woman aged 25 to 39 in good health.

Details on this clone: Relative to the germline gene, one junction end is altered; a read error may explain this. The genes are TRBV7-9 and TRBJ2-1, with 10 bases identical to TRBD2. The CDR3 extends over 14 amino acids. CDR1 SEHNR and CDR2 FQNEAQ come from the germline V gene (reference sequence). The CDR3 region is CASSVAGGRNEQFF. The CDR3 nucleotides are TGTGCCAGCAGCGTAGCGGGAGGACGCAATGAGCAGTTCTTC.

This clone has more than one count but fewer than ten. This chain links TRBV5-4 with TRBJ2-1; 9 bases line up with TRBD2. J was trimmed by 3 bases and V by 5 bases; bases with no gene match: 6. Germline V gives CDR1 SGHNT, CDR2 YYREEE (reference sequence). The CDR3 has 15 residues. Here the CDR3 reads CASSLGTSHYNEQFF. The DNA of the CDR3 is TGTGCCAGCAGTCTTGGGACTAGCCACTACAATGAGCAGTTCTTC.

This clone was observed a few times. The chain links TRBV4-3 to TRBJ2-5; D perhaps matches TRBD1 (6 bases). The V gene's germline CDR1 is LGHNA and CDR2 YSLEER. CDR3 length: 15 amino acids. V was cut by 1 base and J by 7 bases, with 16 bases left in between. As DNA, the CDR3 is TGCGCCAGCAGCCAAGTTTACAGGGCAAGTGGGACCCAGTACTTC. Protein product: CASSQVYRASGTQYF.

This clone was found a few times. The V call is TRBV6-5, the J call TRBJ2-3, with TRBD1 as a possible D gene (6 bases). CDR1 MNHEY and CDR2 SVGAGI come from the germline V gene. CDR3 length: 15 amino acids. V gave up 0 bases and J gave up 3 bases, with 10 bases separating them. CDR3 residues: CASSYSNRVTDTQYF. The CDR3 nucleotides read TGTGCCAGCAGTTACTCGAACAGGGTGACAGATACGCAGTATTTT.

CDR3 region: CASTRGGLGEKLFF. CDR3 coding DNA: TGTGCCTCCACTCGCGGGGGGCTTGGTGAAAAACTGTTTTTT. The V gene is TRBV30, the J gene TRBJ1-4; the D gene is possibly TRBD1 (6 bases). Trimming removed 7 bases from V and 7 bases from J, with 19 bases in between. The CDR3 covers 14 residues. Germline CDR1 is GTSNPN and CDR2 is SVGIG (reference sequence).

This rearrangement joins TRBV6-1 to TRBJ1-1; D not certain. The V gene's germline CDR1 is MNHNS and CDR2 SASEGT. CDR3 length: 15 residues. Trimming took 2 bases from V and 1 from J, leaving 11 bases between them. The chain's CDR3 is CASSEFDFTNTEAFF. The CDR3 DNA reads TGTGCCAGCAGTGAATTCGACTTTACGAACACTGAAGCTTTCTTT.

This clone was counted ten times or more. The DNA of the CDR3 is TGTGCCAGCTCACAGGGGGCGAATGAGCAGTTCTTC. Its translation is CASSQGANEQFF. The rearrangement links TRBV18 to TRBJ2-1; 7 positions agree with TRBD1. The germline gives CDR1 KGHSH, CDR2 LQKENI. This CDR3 has 12 amino acids. V lost 4 bases to trimming and J lost 7 bases; unmatched junction nucleotides: 1.

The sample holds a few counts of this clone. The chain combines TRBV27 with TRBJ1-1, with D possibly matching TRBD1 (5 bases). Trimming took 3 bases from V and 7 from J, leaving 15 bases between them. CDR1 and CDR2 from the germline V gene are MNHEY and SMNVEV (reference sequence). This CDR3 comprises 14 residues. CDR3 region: CASSFTGIGHEAFF. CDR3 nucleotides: TGTGCCAGCAGTTTCACCGGTATCGGACATGAAGCTTTCTTT.

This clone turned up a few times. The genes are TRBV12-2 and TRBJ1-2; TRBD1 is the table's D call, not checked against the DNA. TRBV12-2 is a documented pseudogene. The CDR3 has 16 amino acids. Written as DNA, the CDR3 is TGTGCAAGTCGCTTAATGGGGGACAGGGGAGGCTATGGCTACACCTTC. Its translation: CASRLMGDRGGYGYTF.

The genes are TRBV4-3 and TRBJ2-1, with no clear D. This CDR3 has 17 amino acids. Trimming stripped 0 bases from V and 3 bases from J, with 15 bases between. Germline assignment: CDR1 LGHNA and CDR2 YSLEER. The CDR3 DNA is TGCGCCAGCAGCCAAGAGCCCCCACGGAGCTTCTACAATGAGCAGTTCTTC. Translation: CASSQEPPRSFYNEQFF.

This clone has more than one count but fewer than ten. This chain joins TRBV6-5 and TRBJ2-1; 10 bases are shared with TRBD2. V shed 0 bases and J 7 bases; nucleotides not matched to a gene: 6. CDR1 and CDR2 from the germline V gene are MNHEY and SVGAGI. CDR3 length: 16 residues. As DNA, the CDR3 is TGTGCCAGCAGTTACTCGACTAGCGGGCCGTGGAATGAGCAGTTCTTC. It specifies CASSYSTSGPWNEQFF.

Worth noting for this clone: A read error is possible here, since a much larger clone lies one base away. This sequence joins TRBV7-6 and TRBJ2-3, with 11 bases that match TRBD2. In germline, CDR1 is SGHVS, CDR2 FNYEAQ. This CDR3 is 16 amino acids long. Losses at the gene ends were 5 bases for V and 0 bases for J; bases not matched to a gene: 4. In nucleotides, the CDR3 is TGTGCCAGCAGCCTAGGGACTAGCGGTAGCACAGATACGCAGTATTTT. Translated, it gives CASSLGTSGSTDTQYF. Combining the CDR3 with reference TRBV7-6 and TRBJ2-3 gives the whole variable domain GAGVSQSPRYKVTKRGQDVALRCDPISGHVSLYWYRQALGQGPEFLTYFNYEAQQDKSGLPNDRFSAERPEGSISTLTIQRTEQRDSAMYRCASSLGTSGSTDTQYFGPGTRLTVL.

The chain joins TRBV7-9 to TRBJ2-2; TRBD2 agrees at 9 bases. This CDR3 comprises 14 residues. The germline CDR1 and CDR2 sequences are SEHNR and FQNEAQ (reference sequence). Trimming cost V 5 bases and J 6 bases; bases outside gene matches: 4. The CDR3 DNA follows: TGTGCCAGCAGCCCGGGACTAGCCCCCGGGGAGCTGTTTTTT. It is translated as CASSPGLAPGELFF.

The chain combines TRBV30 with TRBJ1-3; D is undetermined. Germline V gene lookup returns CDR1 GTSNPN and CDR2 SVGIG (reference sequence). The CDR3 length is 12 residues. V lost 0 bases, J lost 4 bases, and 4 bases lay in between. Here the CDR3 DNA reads TGTGCCTGGAGTGTACAAGGAAACACCATATATTTT. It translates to CAWSVQGNTIYF.

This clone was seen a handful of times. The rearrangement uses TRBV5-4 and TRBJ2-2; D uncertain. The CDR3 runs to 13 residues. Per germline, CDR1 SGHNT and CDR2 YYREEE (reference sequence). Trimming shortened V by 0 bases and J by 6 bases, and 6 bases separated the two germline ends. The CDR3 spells CASSLAVAGELFF. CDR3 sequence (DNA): TGTGCCAGCAGCTTGGCAGTTGCCGGGGAGCTGTTTTTT.